This T cell receptor (beta chain) emerged from a study of cytomegalovirus exposure and HLA in healthy donors (dated by TCRdb to 2016 to 2017). For the wider study: According to an earlier analysis of around 600 of the donors, 150 million to 200 million T cells yielded 90 million to 130 million unique TCR beta sequences and approximately 300 Gb of sequence data. Every discovery cohort repertoire had been produced on one sequencing platform. A later analysis re-examined previously published TCR beta repertoires from more than 550 donors and added high-resolution HLA genotyping to investigate patterns of TCR occurrence. A later genetic analysis took genome-wide SNP genotypes for about 65% of the 666 donors and used that subset as a discovery cohort. A separate validation cohort of 100 to 150 different subjects was used in addition to the 666-subject first cohort. Among 350 to 400 genotyped donors of the cohort, an average of approximately 240,000 unique TCR beta nucleotide sequences were sequenced per donor, approximately 20% of them non-productive. Rather than using new phenotypic data, the later analysis identified candidate immune exposures from TCR beta sequences and from how often those sequences occurred across donors. HLA typing covered class I and class II loci at four-digit resolution. Roughly 5 DR-DQ haplotypes were handled as single units for association and clustering because linkage in the cohort was strong. To predict cytomegalovirus infection status, the study brought together high-throughput TCR immunosequencing, statistical association of individual TCRs with disease status, and machine learning. An early release covering roughly 580 HLA-typed donors comprised approximately 290 gigabases of sequencing data and tens of millions of unique TCR sequences. The study aimed to test whether cataloging public T cell receptors could reveal signatures of past pathogen exposure. Typing coverage differed by locus: A, B, C, DRB1 and DQB1 were typed in about 629-630 donors, DQA1 in 500 to 550, DPA1 in nearly 610, and DPB1 in 450 to 490. Of the roughly 400 genotyped donors, over 65% fell in the genetic ancestry cluster associated with self-reported Caucasian donors. The study used immunosequencing to profile the T cell repertoires of about 670 subjects and linked those repertoires to cytomegalovirus serostatus. To decide whether each TCR beta V gene segment behaved as functional or pseudogenic, an earlier analysis of some 600 of the donors relied on high-throughput TCR beta sequencing. Donor age, sex, ethnicity and CMV serostatus were compiled together with the repertoire data.

Overall study results and their limits: In a later analysis, HLA-associated TCR beta chains showed more clonal expansion and lower generation probabilities than non-associated chains that were equally common. When HLA alleles, especially DR and DQ, strongly co-occurred, attributing TCR associations to individual alleles was difficult. The authors suggested that the approach could potentially be generalized to other disease states and immunological phenotypes. In a later analysis, TCR association rates were found to vary across HLA loci, with the most associated TCRs seen for DRB1 alleles and the fewest for HLA-C alleles. For the cohort, immune exposure information was limited to CMV serostatus. Because HLA typing was unavailable for some donors at each locus, only the typed subset was used in association tests. About 17 rarely observed V segments, including chromosome 9 orphons, were excluded from the earlier analysis of about 610 of the donors because counts were too low. V-gene and J-gene trimming of TCR beta chains was associated with a missense DCLRE1C variant in a later genetic analysis, and the association was replicated in an independent cohort. In a later analysis, several top co-occurrence clusters were reported to appear linked to parvovirus B19, influenza, CMV and Epstein-Barr virus. A few of the identified cytomegalovirus-associated TCR beta chains were confirmed in vitro to be specific for cytomegalovirus antigens. Some IMGT-functional V segments, including TRBV6-2 and TRBV6-3, could not be told apart with the 87-base-pair reads, so those segments were excluded. A further reported finding was that TCR beta sequences accurately predicted the HLA-A and HLA-B alleles for most subjects in the first cohort. In the study, some 160 TCR beta chains were listed as associated with cytomegalovirus. Most TCR sequences were seen in very few donors, while some public TCRs were found in many individuals. Presence/absence analyses assumed roughly uniform sequencing depth across donors, an assumption that may not hold. At a false discovery rate of 0.05, a later analysis linked about 16,000 TCR beta sequences to specific HLA alleles. A cluster of highly shared sequence variants was judged likely to represent a technical artifact of the sequencing pipeline. A later genetic analysis reported fewer N-insertions in productive TCRs among donors in an Asian-associated ancestry cluster than the roughly 670-donor mean. In both the original and validation cohorts, the classifier was reported to diagnose cytomegalovirus status with high specificity and sensitivity. A later analysis found that most CMV-associated TCR beta chains appeared HLA-restricted, with HLA associations seemingly driven largely by CMV exposure. Only TCR beta chains were sequenced in this cohort, and the absence of alpha or paired-chain data limited detectable features. In an earlier analysis of several hundred of the donors, most TCR beta V segments were observed in productive rearrangements about 87% or about 30% of the time, broadly matching IMGT annotations. Linkage disequilibrium might explain the correlated functional status among segregating V segments, but an unknown experimental factor could not be excluded.

Notes on this clone: Its recognized antigen is unknown. No per-base quality is available; no much larger clone lies one base away.

Trimming takes 4 bases from V and 2 bases from J, and the germline ends sit 28 bases apart. There are 20 amino acids in the CDR3, from cysteine to phenylalanine inclusive. Of the read, only the CDR3 DNA is kept; its 60 bases are in frame from base 1. The cohort was made up of roughly 670 healthy bone marrow donors. Cohort members were all nominally healthy when sampled, although unrecorded immune exposures were likely present. The donor tested CMV seronegative and was one of the 352 seronegative cohort members. Every donor gave a peripheral blood sample, and the peripheral blood mononuclear cells from that sample were used for TCR beta sequencing. Genomic DNA was extracted from the blood cell samples with the Qiagen DNeasy Blood Extraction Kit. Libraries were made using the immunoSEQ multiplex PCR assay. For the multiplex PCR, a mixture combining 60 forward primers for TCR Vbeta segments and 13 reverse primers for TCR Jbeta segments was used. The CDR3 region of rearranged TCR beta genes was amplified from genomic DNA by a multiplex PCR assay. The amplified TCR beta libraries were sequenced on the Illumina HiSeq System as 87-base-pair reads. The authors' analysis ran thus. Across the 500 to 850 repertoires, a later analysis counted approximately 75 million unique TCR beta chains, roughly 11 million of which were shared by at least two donors. Raw reads were error-corrected and collapsed into unique sequences by a nearest-neighbor algorithm in which closely related sequences were merged to remove PCR and sequencing errors. Alignment of CDR3 sequences to IMGT reference sequences was used to assign V, D and J gene segments. For a sequence to be retained, a match of at least six nucleotides was required to both a V gene segment and a J gene segment. Rearrangements were called productive when the CDR3 lacked stop codons and stayed in frame with V and J; all others were non-productive. CDR3 was defined by IMGT convention, running from the second conserved V-encoded cysteine to the conserved J-encoded phenylalanine. The earlier analysis of some 580 of the donors excluded any sequence lacking an unambiguous match to a single V gene segment. An earlier analysis of several hundred of the donors called V segments functional above 56.7% productive rearrangements and segregating when the between-donor standard deviation exceeded 5%. A statistical classification framework was developed to diagnose cytomegalovirus status using the catalog of TCR beta chain sequences. A later analysis assigned V and J genes by comparing TCR nucleotide sequences with IMGT/GENE-DB human TR gene sequences. The TCRdist pipeline was used in a later analysis to assign CDR3 sequences and most-parsimonious VDJ recombination scenarios. A later analysis defined each TCR beta chain by its CDR3 amino acid sequence plus V-gene family, and excluded reads lacking a unique V-gene family. As a way to deal with suspected cross-contamination and a sequencing artifact, a later analysis dropped 450 to 600 nucleotide sequences that were highly shared and had low generation probability. In a later analysis, a clonal expansion index for each public chain was calculated from normalized within-repertoire ranks of inferred template counts. In a later analysis, generation probabilities were computed using a VDJ recombination model fitted to out-of-frame rearrangements, and the results were checked against IGoR. In a later analysis, TCR-TCR, TCR-HLA and TCR-CMV co-occurrence was scored with hypergeometric tests, and a repertoire-size bias correction was applied to TCR pairs. To estimate false discovery rates, a later analysis permuted the HLA or CMV assignments 20 times. In a later analysis, co-occurring TCRs were grouped using DBSCAN, with TCRdist sequence similarity added in when clustering inside HLA-allele-positive subsets. For co-occurrence clustering, repertoires with fewer than 30,000 or more than 120,000 public chains were excluded, along with several repertoires with anomalous nucleotide sharing. Entries here come from immuneACCESS through TCRdb and include only in-frame sequences with V and J called. Some clones fail to appear in such tables; in the studies checked, an unresolved V gene covers under half of the shortfall, and the cause of the remainder is unknown. Clone size and the V and J calls come from that table; the DNA yielded D and trimming. This sample lists about 140,000 clones; 73% were detected once. Clones ranked in the top ten supply about 1.2% of the sample.

The clonotype comes from a woman between 40 and 55 years old in good health and CMV-seronegative. Sequenced: PBMCs. The chain was built from TRBV5-3 and TRBJ1-5, with a weak D call of TRBD1 (5 bases match). TRBV5-3 is classed as an ORF, of uncertain function. CDR3 region: CARSPSDILAGRFGNQPQHF. The DNA sequence follows: TGTGCCAGAAGCCCATCAGATATTCTGGCAGGGCGGTTCGGCAATCAGCCCCAGCATTTT.